This T cell receptor beta chain was recovered during a study of response to subunit inactivated influenza vaccine. Study outcomes and limitations: Each seasonal influenza vaccination, the authors suggested, recruits few new T cells.

In germline, CDR1 is MNHNS, CDR2 SASEGT. CDR3 length: 13 amino acids. Trimming removed 8 bases from V and 14 bases from J; junction bases left unmatched: 8. Comments on this clonotype: Its antigen remains unidentified.

Via MiXCR, TCRdb re-called the RT-PCR reads, giving one row per CDR3 protein. The data hold around 520,000 distinct CDR3 sequences, with roughly 10% observed a single time. The receptor comes from a man in his fifties or sixties who received an inactivated influenza vaccine. This chain connects TRBV6-1 to TRBJ2-1; 14 bases are a match to TRBD2. Sample: PBMCs from blood, taken on the day of vaccination. The CDR3 loop is CASGGLAGARKFF. CDR3 sequence (DNA): TGTGCCAGCGGGGGACTAGCGGGGGCCCGGAAGTTCTTC.